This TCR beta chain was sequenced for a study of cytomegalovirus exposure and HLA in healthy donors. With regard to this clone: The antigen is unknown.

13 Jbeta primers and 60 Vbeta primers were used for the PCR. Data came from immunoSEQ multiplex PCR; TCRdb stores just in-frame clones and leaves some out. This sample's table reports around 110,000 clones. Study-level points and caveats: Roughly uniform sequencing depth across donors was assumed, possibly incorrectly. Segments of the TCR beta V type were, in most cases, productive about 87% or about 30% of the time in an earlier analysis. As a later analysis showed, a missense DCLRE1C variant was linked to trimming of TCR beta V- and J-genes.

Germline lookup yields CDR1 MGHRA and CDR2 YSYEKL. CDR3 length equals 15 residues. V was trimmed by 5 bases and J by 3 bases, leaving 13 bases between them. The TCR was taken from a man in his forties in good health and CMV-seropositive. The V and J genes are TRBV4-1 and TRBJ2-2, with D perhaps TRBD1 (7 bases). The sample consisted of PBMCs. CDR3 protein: CASSLRDSYTGELFF. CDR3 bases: TGCGCCAGCAGCTTGCGGGACAGCTACACCGGGGAGCTGTTTTTT.